The 21 T cell receptor beta chains reported below all come from one sample, sequenced in a study of blood T cell repertoires in COVID-19. Measured with immunoSEQ multiplex PCR; TCRdb has only the in-frame clones, and not every one. The sample has roughly 230,000 clones; around 82% are singletons. Material: peripheral blood. These receptors were taken from a man aged 45-65 years with active or convalescent COVID-19.

V is TRBV27 and J is TRBJ2-1; the D gene is possibly TRBD2 (6 bases). CDR1 is MNHEY and CDR2 is SMNVEV in the germline V gene (reference sequence). The CDR3 runs 17 residues. Trimming pared 5 bases from V and 2 bases from J, leaving 19 bases between. As DNA, the CDR3 is TGTGCCAGCAGTAGATCCTCCGGGACGGGGGCCTACAATGAGCAGTTCTTC. Residues: CASSRSSGTGAYNEQFF.

V gene TRBV19 combines with J gene TRBJ1-2; TRBD1 matches 8 bases. The CDR3 has 18 amino acids. Germline V gives CDR1 LNHDA, CDR2 SQIVND (reference sequence). V lost 7 bases to trimming and J lost 0 bases; unmatched junction nucleotides: 16. The CDR3 bases are TGTGCCAGTACCACTTTCCTCAGGGGGCAGGACACTAACTATGGCTACACCTTC. This encodes CASTTFLRGQDTNYGYTF. The full variable domain, in which reference TRBV19 and TRBJ1-2 provide the parts outside the CDR3, is DGGITQSPKYLFRKEGQNVTLSCEQNLNHDAMYWYRQDPGQGLRLIYYSQIVNDFQKGDIAEGYSVSREKKESFPLTVTSAQKNPTAFYLCASTTFLRGQDTNYGYTFGSGTRLTVV.

The chain has TRBV27 and TRBJ1-1, with TRBD1 matching over 8 bases. The CDR3 spans 14 residues. Germline V gene sequence: CDR1 MNHEY, CDR2 SMNVEV (reference sequence). Trimming at V came to 3 bases and at J to 3 bases, leaving 3 bases not matched to a gene. The CDR3 DNA is TGTGCCAGCAGTTTGTACAGGGGGGACACTGAAGCTTTCTTT. Translating gives CASSLYRGDTEAFF.

V and J are TRBV2 and TRBJ2-1; tentatively, D is TRBD2 (7 bases). The germline V and J ends were trimmed by 4 bases and 4 bases, with 20 bases remaining between them. This CDR3 has 17 residues. Per germline, CDR1 SNHLY and CDR2 FYNNEI. As DNA, the CDR3 is TGTGCCAGCAGTGGTGGCGTGGCGGGGGCCGCATACAATGAGCAGTTCTTC. It encodes CASSGGVAGAAYNEQFF. The full variable domain, its missing parts supplied by reference TRBV2 and TRBJ2-1, is EPEVTQTPSHQVTQMGQEVILRCVPISNHLYFYWYRQILGQKVEFLVSFYNNEISEKSEIFDDQFSVERPDGSNFTLKIRSTKLEDSAMYFCASSGGVAGAAYNEQFFGPGTRLTVL.

The rearrangement links TRBV7-2 to TRBJ2-1, with 14 nucleotides matching TRBD2. The CDR3 contains 16 residues. Trimming removed 3 bases from V and 8 bases from J; junction bases left unmatched: 6. CDR1 and CDR2 from the germline V gene are SGHTA and FQGNSA. CDR3 amino acids: CASSFVTSGGAHEQFF. The CDR3 nucleotides read TGTGCCAGCAGCTTCGTGACTAGCGGGGGGGCCCATGAGCAGTTCTTC.

The CDR3 sequence: CASSPGITGELFF. The CDR3 DNA follows: TGTGCCAGCAGCCCGGGGATCACCGGGGAGCTGTTTTTT. This chain connects TRBV7-8 to TRBJ2-2; possibly TRBD2 for D (5 bases). CDR3 length: 13 amino acids. V gave up 5 bases and J gave up 4 bases, with 8 bases separating them. Germline V gene lookup returns CDR1 SGHVS and CDR2 FQNEAQ.

The table lists this clone with a few counts. This rearrangement joins TRBV11-2 to TRBJ1-1, with a weak D call TRBD1 (5 bases). The V end was cut by 7 bases, the J end by 7 bases, with 16 bases between. CDR3 length: 13 amino acids. Per the germline V gene, CDR1 is SGHAT and CDR2 is FQNNGV. As DNA, the CDR3 is TGTGCCAGCAACCCGGGGGAAGGTTTTGAAGCTTTCTTT. Its translation: CASNPGEGFEAFF.

The chain recombines TRBV30 with TRBJ1-2; TRBD1 matches 8 bases. Germline CDR1 and CDR2: GTSNPN and SVGIG (reference sequence). The CDR3 has 13 residues. After removal of 3 bases from V and 7 bases from J, the junction contained 7 bases not matched to a gene. CDR3: CAWSARTGSGYTF. As DNA, the CDR3 is TGTGCCTGGAGCGCCCGGACAGGGTCTGGCTACACCTTC.

V gene TRBV6-5 combines with J gene TRBJ2-1, with D perhaps TRBD2 (5 bases). V lost 11 bases to trimming and J lost 7 bases, with 18 bases between them. Germline lookup yields CDR1 MNHEY and CDR2 SVGAGI. This CDR3 spans 13 amino acids. The CDR3 reads CASAGFAVNEQFF. DNA of the CDR3: TGTGCCTCTGCGGGTTTTGCTGTTAATGAGCAGTTCTTC.

The chain recombines TRBV6-5 with TRBJ1-2, with a weak D call TRBD1 (5 bases). V lost 2 bases, J lost 4 bases, and 8 bases lay in between. Germline-derived CDR1 and CDR2 are MNHEY and SVGAGI. CDR3 length: 13 residues. CDR3 residues: CASSYDSTYGYTF. The CDR3 DNA reads as TGTGCCAGCAGTTACGACAGCACCTATGGCTACACCTTC.

This chain uses TRBV6-6 with TRBJ2-3; 15 nucleotides align to TRBD2. This CDR3 is 16 amino acids long. Trimming at V came to 6 bases and at J to 5 bases, leaving 6 bases not matched to a gene. Germline-derived CDR1 and CDR2 are MNHNY and SVGAGI (reference sequence). The CDR3 DNA reads as TGTGCCAGCAGCCGGACTAGCGGGGGGGCCTTAGATACGCAGTATTTT. This encodes CASSRTSGGALDTQYF.

V usage is TRBV4-1 and J usage is TRBJ2-1, with D tentatively TRBD1 (5 bases). Trimming left V 2 bases short and J 5 bases short, with 13 bases between. Germline loops: CDR1 MGHRA, CDR2 YSYEKL. The CDR3 consists of 15 residues. The CDR3: CASSQPTNRNNEQFF. CDR3 sequence (DNA): TGCGCCAGCAGCCAACCCACGAACAGGAACAATGAGCAGTTCTTC.

This clone appeared a single time. V gene TRBV19 combines with J gene TRBJ2-1, with D possibly being TRBD2 (6 bases). The V gene's germline CDR1 is LNHDA and CDR2 SQIVND (reference sequence). Trimming cost V 1 base and J 8 bases, with 12 bases left between them. The CDR3 loop spans 14 amino acids. CDR3 sequence: CASSIARGVDEQFF. The CDR3 DNA is TGTGCCAGTAGTATAGCGCGGGGTGTGGATGAGCAGTTCTTC.

This sequence joins TRBV2 and TRBJ2-1; D possibly corresponds to TRBD2 (5 bases). The germline V gene has CDR1 SNHLY and CDR2 FYNNEI. Trimming removed 6 bases from V and 8 bases from J, with 23 bases in between. The CDR3 runs 16 residues. The CDR3: CASRTKRVNPRDEQFF. The CDR3 nucleotides are TGTGCCAGCAGGACTAAAAGAGTGAATCCCCGGGATGAGCAGTTCTTC.

V is TRBV7-9 and J is TRBJ2-7, with D uncertain. The germline V gene encodes CDR1 SEHNR and CDR2 FQNEAQ (reference sequence). The CDR3 spans 14 residues. Trimming removed 5 bases from V and 3 bases from J, with 14 bases in between. The CDR3: CASSRSQQSYEQYF. The CDR3 nucleotides read TGTGCCAGCAGCAGGAGTCAGCAGAGCTACGAGCAGTACTTC.

This chain joins TRBV23-1 and TRBJ2-7; the match to TRBD2 covers 8 bases. TRBV23-1 counts as an open reading frame of uncertain function. V lost 8 bases, J lost 2 bases, and 8 bases stayed unmatched. The CDR3 extends over 14 amino acids. The CDR3 DNA is TGCGCCAGCGCCTCGGGGGGGGTTACCTACGAGCAGTACTTC. Amino acid sequence: CASASGGVTYEQYF.

The rearrangement uses TRBV11-2 and TRBJ1-1; TRBD1 aligns across 9 bases. V trimming: 3 bases; J trimming: 5 bases; junction bases outside the gene matches: 10. CDR3 size: 16 residues. Germline V CDR1 and CDR2: SGHAT, FQNNGV. CDR3 DNA sequence: TGTGCCAGCAGCTTTCCTGACACAGGGGGCGGAACTGAAGCTTTCTTT. Translating gives CASSFPDTGGGTEAFF.

This clone occurred once. The chain recombines TRBV7-8 with TRBJ2-1; no clear D. Germline V gene data show CDR1 as SGHVS and CDR2 as FQNEAQ. Trimming left V 1 base short and J 4 bases short, with 14 bases between. This CDR3 contains 16 residues. CDR3 sequence (DNA): TGTGCCAGCAGCTTAGGGTCAACTTCCCATTACAATGAGCAGTTCTTC. Translated: CASSLGSTSHYNEQFF.

This sequence joins TRBV5-1 and TRBJ1-1, with TRBD1 matching over 8 bases. V shed 8 bases, J shed 10 bases, and the junction held 4 bases outside the gene matches. CDR3 length: 10 amino acids. In germline, CDR1 is SGHRS, CDR2 YFSETQ. Here the CDR3 DNA reads TGCGCCAGTAGACAGGGGCCAGCTTTCTTT. It yields the protein CASRQGPAFF.

The V call is TRBV3-1 (or the pseudogene TRBV3-2), the J call TRBJ2-3, with unresolved D. This CDR3 region has 12 residues. CDR1 is LGHDT, CDR2 YNNKEL, per germline (reference sequence). V shed 4 bases and J shed 3 bases, with 5 bases lying between them. CDR3 loop: CASSPTTDTQYF. The CDR3 DNA reads TGTGCCAGCAGCCCGACTACAGATACGCAGTATTTT.

The CDR3 protein is CASSLYRVTGELFF. Here the CDR3 DNA reads TGTGCCAGCAGCCTATACAGGGTAACCGGGGAGCTGTTTTTT. The rearrangement joins TRBV3-1 (or the pseudogene TRBV3-2) to TRBJ2-2; tentatively, D is TRBD1 (6 bases). V lost 4 bases, J lost 5 bases, and 11 bases lay in between. This CDR3 spans 14 amino acids. Germline V CDR1 and CDR2: LGHDT, YNNKEL (reference sequence).